One sample yielded the 23 T cell receptor beta chains listed below, sequenced in a study of T cell responses to AZD1222 COVID-19 vaccine. Here immunoSEQ multiplex PCR was the method, and the copy in TCRdb shows in-frame clones only, minus some. Altogether tens of thousands of clones are present, about 80% being singletons, with the ten largest covering 6.6%. The input for sequencing was peripheral blood, taken on day 0 of AZD1222 vaccination. Receptors originate from an adult in good health.

V usage is TRBV2 and J usage is TRBJ2-1, with D uncertain. Per the germline V gene, CDR1 is SNHLY and CDR2 is FYNNEI. V dropped 5 bases and J dropped 6 bases, with 11 bases sitting between them. This CDR3 spans 13 amino acids. The CDR3: CASSPPVTNEQFF. The CDR3 DNA reads TGTGCCAGCAGTCCACCCGTGACCAATGAGCAGTTCTTC.

The CDR3 region is CASSPTGLAGTGELFF. In nucleotides, the CDR3 is TGTGCCAGCAGCCCCACCGGACTAGCGGGAACCGGGGAGCTGTTTTTT. The chain has TRBV3-1 (or the pseudogene TRBV3-2) and TRBJ2-2; 12 positions match TRBD2. V lost 4 bases and J lost 5; bases outside the gene matches: 5. The CDR3 contains 16 residues. From germline, CDR1 is LGHDT and CDR2 YNNKEL (reference sequence).

This rearrangement joins TRBV28 to TRBJ2-2; D is tentatively TRBD1 or TRBD2 (5 bases each). Germline CDR1 is MDHEN and CDR2 is SYDVKM. Trimming took 7 bases from V and 2 from J, leaving 8 bases between them. The CDR3 runs to 13 residues. CDR3 loop: CASTGSNTGELFF. The CDR3 DNA reads TGTGCCAGCACAGGGAGCAACACCGGGGAGCTGTTTTTT.

The CDR3 protein is CASSIRQGANSPLHF. The DNA of the CDR3 is TGTGCCAGTAGTATACGACAGGGGGCGAATTCACCCCTCCACTTT. The chain has TRBV19 and TRBJ1-6; 10 bases line up with TRBD1. CDR1 LNHDA and CDR2 SQIVND come from the germline V gene (reference sequence). V lost 2 bases, J lost 7 bases, and 2 bases stayed unmatched. This CDR3 is built from 15 residues.

The chain uses TRBV5-4 and TRBJ1-3; TRBD1 is a possible D gene (5 bases). Trimming shortened V by 2 bases and J by 4 bases, and 10 bases separated the two germline ends. This CDR3 has 14 amino acids. CDR1 SGHNT and CDR2 YYREEE come from the germline V gene (reference sequence). CDR3 sequence (DNA): TGTGCCAGCAGCTTAACGGGGCCGGGAAACACCATATATTTT. Its translation: CASSLTGPGNTIYF.

The rearrangement links TRBV24-1 to TRBJ2-3, with D perhaps TRBD1 or TRBD2 (5 bases each). The CDR3 extends over 15 amino acids. From germline, CDR1 is KGHDR and CDR2 SFDVKD. V lost 0 bases, J lost 0 bases, and 6 bases lay in between. The CDR3 is CATSDLGDSTDTQYF. Written as DNA, the CDR3 is TGTGCCACCAGTGATTTGGGGGACAGCACAGATACGCAGTATTTT.

CDR3 sequence (DNA): TGTGCCAGCAGTTTTCTACAGGGGTGGTACAATGAGCAGTTCTTC. This sequence encodes CASSFLQGWYNEQFF. This chain uses TRBV28 with TRBJ2-1; 7 nucleotides agree with TRBD1. CDR1 and CDR2 (germline): MDHEN, SYDVKM. With V trimmed by 3 bases and J by 4 bases, 6 bases remained unmatched. The CDR3 spans 15 residues.

Only a few counts were recorded for this clone. This chain joins TRBV19 and TRBJ1-2; 7 nucleotides match TRBD1. V shed 6 bases and J 1 base; nucleotides not matched to a gene: 8. CDR1 is LNHDA, CDR2 SQIVND, per germline (reference sequence). This CDR3 has 15 amino acids. CDR3 amino acids: CASRRTGANNYGYTF. The CDR3 DNA sequence: TGTGCCAGTAGAAGGACAGGAGCTAATAACTATGGCTACACCTTC.

CDR3 nucleotides: TGTGCCAGTCGGGAGGCGGGCCGGGGGAATGAGCAGTTCTTC. Translating gives CASREAGRGNEQFF. V is TRBV27 and J is TRBJ2-1; 7 nucleotides align to TRBD2. After removal of 9 bases from V and 7 bases from J, the junction contained 12 bases not matched to a gene. The CDR3 extends over 14 amino acids. Germline loops: CDR1 MNHEY, CDR2 SMNVEV (reference sequence).

This rearrangement joins TRBV5-1 to TRBJ1-1; a possible D gene is TRBD1 (6 bases). V lost 3 bases and J 4 bases, leaving 10 bases between the germline ends. The CDR3 is made up of 13 amino acids. From germline, CDR1 is SGHRS and CDR2 YFSETQ. In nucleotides, the CDR3 is TGCGCCAGCAGCTCTCAAGGGGGCACTGAAGCTTTCTTT. Its protein product is CASSSQGGTEAFF.

The rearrangement joins TRBV7-2 to TRBJ1-1, with D perhaps TRBD1 (5 bases). Germline V gene sequence: CDR1 SGHTA, CDR2 FQGNSA. The CDR3 loop spans 15 amino acids. The ends were cut back, 5 bases at V and 4 bases at J, with 17 bases in the middle. The chain's CDR3 is CASSARLGGSTEAFF. The CDR3 DNA reads as TGTGCCAGCAGCGCCAGACTGGGGGGAAGCACTGAAGCTTTCTTT.

The rearrangement links TRBV7-2 to TRBJ1-1; the D gene is possibly TRBD1 (5 bases). Between the trimmed V and J ends, which lost 7 bases and 4 bases, there was a span of 19 bases. The CDR3 has 15 residues. The germline gives CDR1 SGHTA, CDR2 FQGNSA. The CDR3 DNA is TGTGCCAGCACGATACAGCTGGGGAGGGGCACTGAAGCTTTCTTT. It encodes CASTIQLGRGTEAFF. The whole variable domain, filled in from reference TRBV7-2 and TRBJ1-1, reads GAGVSQSPSNKVTEKGKDVELRCDPISGHTALYWYRQSLGQGLEFLIYFQGNSAPDKSGLPSDRFSAERTGGSVSTLTIQRTQQEDSAVYLCASTIQLGRGTEAFFGQGTRLTVV.

The CDR3 region has the DNA TGCGCCAGCAGCTTGCTGGGGGCCGTGAATCAGCCCCAGCATTTT. It codes for CASSLLGAVNQPQHF. J is TRBJ1-5 and V is TRBV5-1, with D maybe TRBD1 (6 bases). CDR1 and CDR2 from the germline V gene are SGHRS and YFSETQ. V was trimmed by 1 base and J by 4 bases, leaving 12 bases between them. This CDR3 has 15 amino acids.

The chain uses TRBV11-2 and TRBJ1-2, with 10 bases fitting TRBD1. Germline CDR1 reads SGHAT; CDR2 reads FQNNGV. V gave up 4 bases and J gave up 3 bases; unmatched junction bases: 2. CDR3 size: 14 residues. Here the CDR3 reads CASSWTGGDYGYTF. DNA for the CDR3: TGTGCCAGCAGCTGGACAGGGGGGGACTATGGCTACACCTTC.

This clone was detected only a few times. CDR3 protein: CASAPSRVAGEGYTF. The CDR3 region has the DNA TGTGCCAGCGCGCCTAGCCGGGTTGCGGGGGAGGGCTACACCTTC. The rearrangement uses TRBV27 and TRBJ1-2; D might be TRBD1 (5 bases). The germline CDR1 and CDR2 sequences are MNHEY and SMNVEV (reference sequence). Trimming took off 8 bases at V and 8 bases at J, with 24 bases between the two ends. CDR3 size: 15 residues.

V gene TRBV5-1 combines with J gene TRBJ2-1, with TRBD1 as a possible D gene (5 bases). Germline assignment: CDR1 SGHRS and CDR2 YFSETQ. V dropped 2 bases and J dropped 9 bases, with 15 bases sitting between them. The CDR3 has 14 residues. The CDR3 bases are TGCGCCAGCAGCTTATCCCAGGGTCGAGTTGAGCAGTTCTTC. Translated, it gives CASSLSQGRVEQFF.

The chain has TRBV3-1 (or the pseudogene TRBV3-2) and TRBJ2-2; 9 bases line up with TRBD2. In germline, CDR1 is LGHDT, CDR2 YNNKEL (reference sequence). V was pared by 3 bases and J by 1 base, with 9 bases of the junction left unmatched. The CDR3 contains 18 residues. The DNA for the CDR3 is TGTGCCAGCAGCCATTTCGTAGCGGGGGCTTTGAACACCGGGGAGCTGTTTTTT. Translation: CASSHFVAGALNTGELFF.

This rearrangement joins TRBV7-2 to TRBJ2-5; 7 bases agree with TRBD1. The germline V gene encodes CDR1 SGHTA and CDR2 FQGNSA. CDR3 size: 16 residues. Trimming removed 5 bases from V and 5 bases from J; junction bases left unmatched: 14. CDR3 region: CASSPGQVLLGETQYF. The CDR3 DNA reads TGTGCCAGCAGCCCCGGACAGGTCCTTTTGGGGGAGACCCAGTACTTC.

The genes are TRBV28 and TRBJ1-6, with D possibly TRBD1 on 6 matching bases. The CDR3 is made up of 11 amino acids. The germline CDR1 and CDR2 sequences are MDHEN and SYDVKM. Trimming stripped 6 bases from V and 15 bases from J, with 12 bases between. The CDR3 region has the DNA TGTGCCAGCAGCACAGGGAGAGGCCTCCACTTT. Translated, it gives CASSTGRGLHF.

The rearrangement links TRBV6-2 or TRBV6-3 to TRBJ2-2; no clear D gene. V shed 0 bases and J shed 5 bases, with 7 bases lying between them. CDR3 length: 14 residues. The germline V gene encodes CDR1 MNHEY and CDR2 SVGEGT. CDR3 loop: CASSYSGRTGELFF. DNA of the CDR3: TGTGCCAGCAGTTACTCCGGCAGGACCGGGGAGCTGTTTTTT.

Worth noting for this clone: Other nucleotide sequences in the sample specify the same CDR3. V is TRBV27 and J is TRBJ2-2, with TRBD2 matching over 9 bases. With V trimmed by 4 bases and J by 0 bases, 3 bases remained unmatched. CDR3 length: 16 amino acids. Germline CDR1 and CDR2: MNHEY and SMNVEV (reference sequence). In DNA, the CDR3 is TGTGCCAGCAGTTCCCCTAGCGGGACGAACACCGGGGAGCTGTTTTTT. Its protein product is CASSSPSGTNTGELFF.

The chain couples TRBV7-9 to TRBJ1-1, with TRBD1 as a possible D gene (5 bases). The ends were cut back, 3 bases at V and 3 bases at J, with 8 bases in the middle. The germline gives CDR1 SEHNR, CDR2 FQNEAQ (reference sequence). The CDR3 loop spans 13 amino acids. The CDR3 DNA is TGTGCCAGCAGCTTGAGGGGTGACACTGAAGCTTTCTTT. It encodes CASSLRGDTEAFF. Supplemented by reference TRBV7-9 and TRBJ1-1, the full variable domain reads DTGVSQNPRHKITKRGQNVTFRCDPISEHNRLYWYRQTLGQGPEFLTYFQNEAQLEKSRLLSDRFSAERPKGSFSTLEIQRTEQGDSAMYLCASSLRGDTEAFFGQGTRLTVV.

The V gene is TRBV7-8, the J gene TRBJ1-1, with D maybe TRBD1 (6 bases). The germline CDR1 and CDR2 sequences are SGHVS and FQNEAQ. Trimming took 1 base from V and 5 from J, leaving 14 bases between them. CDR3 size: 15 residues. CDR3 DNA sequence: TGTGCCAGCAGCTTAGTGGGGGGCGCGGGAACTGAAGCTTTCTTT. Translation: CASSLVGGAGTEAFF.